The 17 T cell receptor beta chains given below trace back to one sample, sequenced in a study of post-analysis software for immune sequencing data. Study-wide results and caveats: In patients, TRBV5-6, TRBV5-1 and TRBV20-1 belonged to five TRBV segments found more frequently than in controls.

No antigen has been identified for these receptors. The TCR beta cDNA libraries contained unique molecular identifiers. TCRdb reprocessed the PCR reads via MiXCR and lists one record per CDR3 protein. Altogether hundreds of thousands of distinct CDR3 sequences are present, approximately 60% being singletons, with the ten largest covering approximately 10%. The specimen was blood. Receptors were obtained from a girl aged 2-9 years with multiple sclerosis.

The chain links TRBV30 to TRBJ2-3; 8 bases are shared with TRBD2. Germline V gene lookup returns CDR1 GTSNPN and CDR2 SVGIG (reference sequence). Losses at the gene ends were 5 bases for V and 2 bases for J; bases not matched to a gene: 6. The CDR3 contains 14 residues. The CDR3 DNA reads TGTGCCTGGGAAAGCGGGGGCCTCACAGATACGCAGTATTTT. Translated, it gives CAWESGGLTDTQYF.

The chain employs TRBV7-2 and TRBJ2-2; D is uncertain. This CDR3 spans 15 amino acids. Between the trimmed V and J ends, which lost 2 bases and 4 bases, there was a span of 11 bases. From germline, CDR1 is SGHTA and CDR2 FQGNSA. Written as DNA, the CDR3 is TGTGCCAGCAGCTTATTTCCCAGAGGCACCGGGGAGCTGTTTTTT. This gives the protein CASSLFPRGTGELFF.

This clonotype was counted between two and nine times. The V gene is TRBV7-2, the J gene TRBJ1-2; D gene unclear. V was pared by 6 bases and J by 7 bases, with 12 bases between. Germline lookup yields CDR1 SGHTA and CDR2 FQGNSA. There are 12 residues in the CDR3. Here the CDR3 DNA reads TGTGCCAGCAGAATGTACTGGGGTGGCTACACCTTC. Translation gives CASRMYWGGYTF.

The chain carries TRBV12-3 or TRBV12-4 and TRBJ2-1, with D unclear. V was trimmed by 2 bases and J by 9 bases, leaving 11 bases between them. The CDR3 has 13 residues. The CDR3 here is CASSLKGTIEQFF. DNA for the CDR3: TGTGCCAGCAGTTTAAAGGGTACAATTGAGCAGTTCTTC.

This clonotype was observed a few times. The chain uses TRBV6-5 and TRBJ1-4; TRBD1 agrees at 7 bases. Germline V CDR1 and CDR2: MNHEY, SVGAGI. V dropped 0 bases and J dropped 8; count of bases not matched to a gene: 9. CDR3 length: 16 residues. CDR3 DNA sequence: TGTGCCAGCAGTTACTCGAAGGGACAGTGGGGGGAAAAACTGTTTTTT. Amino acid sequence: CASSYSKGQWGEKLFF.

The chain combines TRBV7-9 with TRBJ2-4; D is ambiguous. The germline CDR1 and CDR2 sequences are SEHNR and FQNEAQ (reference sequence). The CDR3 has 13 residues. V lost 4 bases, J lost 0 bases, and 4 bases lay in between. The CDR3: CASSSEAKNIQYF. Written as DNA, the CDR3 is TGTGCCAGCAGCTCAGAAGCCAAAAACATTCAGTACTTC.

This clonotype occurred a few times. This chain uses TRBV4-1 with TRBJ2-3; D unresolved. The germline gives CDR1 MGHRA, CDR2 YSYEKL. The CDR3 consists of 9 residues. The CDR3 here is CAGVGTQYF. The CDR3 DNA is TGCGCTGGGGTGGGTACGCAGTATTTT.

The DNA of the CDR3 is TGCGCCAGCAGCCAAGAACGCAGATTCTATGGCTACACCTTC. Amino acid sequence: CASSQERRFYGYTF. The chain links TRBV4-3 to TRBJ1-2, with no clear D. Trimming removed 0 bases from V and 4 bases from J, with 9 bases in between. The CDR3 spans 14 residues. CDR1 LGHNA and CDR2 YSLEER come from the germline V gene.

The chain has TRBV9 and TRBJ2-7; possibly TRBD2 for D (5 bases). The V gene's germline CDR1 is SGDLS and CDR2 YYNGEE. The germline V and J ends were trimmed by 3 bases and 3 bases, with 13 bases remaining between them. This CDR3 is built from 14 residues. The CDR3 DNA is TGTGCCAGCAGCGCTTCTGACCGGGACTACGAGCAGTACTTC. This gives the protein CASSASDRDYEQYF.

This clonotype has a handful of counts. The chain employs TRBV7-9 and TRBJ2-7, with TRBD2 as a possible D gene (6 bases). The CDR3 has 15 residues. Germline V gene sequence: CDR1 SEHNR, CDR2 FQNEAQ (reference sequence). Trimming shortened V by 5 bases and J by 2 bases, and 16 bases separated the two germline ends. CDR3 sequence reads: CASSEELASTYEQYF. The CDR3 DNA reads as TGTGCCAGCAGCGAAGAGCTAGCGAGCACCTACGAGCAGTACTTC.

The rearrangement joins TRBV20-1 to TRBJ1-5; D call uncertain. V lost 0 bases and J lost 2, with 11 bases in between. Germline CDR1 reads DFQATT; CDR2 reads SNEGSKA (reference sequence). The length of the CDR3 is 15 residues. Here the CDR3 DNA reads TGCAGTGCTAGAGATCCCGGACCGGGCAATCAGCCCCAGCATTTT. Translated, it gives CSARDPGPGNQPQHF.

The table lists this clonotype with a few counts. The chain combines TRBV12-3 or TRBV12-4 with TRBJ2-1; TRBD2 matches at 9 bases. The V gene end was trimmed by 6 bases and the J gene end by 5 bases; junction bases not matched to a gene: 8. CDR3 length: 15 residues. CDR3 sequence (DNA): TGTGCCAGCAGCCGCTGGGCGGGGGGGAACAATGAGCAGTTCTTC. Translating it yields CASSRWAGGNNEQFF.

This clonotype was counted only a few times. One end of the junction varies from germline; a read error may be responsible. The J gene is TRBJ2-1, the V gene TRBV4-2; 7 nucleotides line up with TRBD2. Germline loops: CDR1 LGHNA, CDR2 YNFKEQ. The CDR3 loop spans 14 amino acids. The CDR3 bases are TGTACCAGCAGCTACAGCGGGGTTTACAATGAGCAGTTCTTC. This gives the protein CTSSYSGVYNEQFF.

This clonotype was seen only a few times. This chain connects TRBV24-1 to TRBJ2-1, with TRBD1 identical over 9 bases. This CDR3 region has 16 residues. Germline-derived CDR1 and CDR2 are KGHDR and SFDVKD. Trimming cost V 4 bases and J 5 bases; bases outside gene matches: 8. The CDR3 loop reads CATSDPGTGSNNEQFF. CDR3 sequence (DNA): TGTGCCACCAGTGACCCCGGGACAGGGTCCAACAATGAGCAGTTCTTC.

The chain has TRBV4-2 and TRBJ2-6; 7 bases align to TRBD1. The V gene end was trimmed by 3 bases and the J gene end by 3 bases; junction bases not matched to a gene: 2. Looked up from germline, CDR1 is LGHNA and CDR2 is YNFKEQ. This CDR3 spans 15 amino acids. CDR3 protein: CASSHNRGGANVLTF. The CDR3 DNA is TGTGCCAGCAGCCATAACAGGGGTGGGGCCAACGTCCTGACTTTC.

The sample holds a few counts of this clonotype. The DNA of the CDR3 is TGCAGTGCTAGGGCTCAGCGGTTCACAGATACGCAGTATTTT. Translation gives CSARAQRFTDTQYF. The V call is TRBV20-1, the J call TRBJ2-3, with a weak D call TRBD2 (5 bases). This CDR3 comprises 14 residues. Trimming removed 3 bases at V and 2 bases at J, with 12 bases between. The germline V gene has CDR1 DFQATT and CDR2 SNEGSKA (reference sequence).

This clonotype was detected a few times. The V and J genes are TRBV7-3 and TRBJ2-7, with 8 bases matching TRBD2. Trimming removed 5 bases from V and 6 bases from J; junction bases left unmatched: 6. The CDR3 has 13 amino acids. Germline V lookup: CDR1 SGHTA, CDR2 FQGTGA. CDR3 residues: CASSLTGGFEQYF. CDR3 bases: TGTGCCAGCAGCCTCACGGGGGGGTTCGAGCAGTACTTC.